The TCR beta chain described here comes from a study of identical twins. TCRdb recomputed calls from the 5' RACE reads with MiXCR, one row per CDR3 protein. The sample yields about 520,000 distinct CDR3 sequences, roughly a fifth seen once. Ten or more counts support this clonotype. The same sample was also studied in work on T cells expressing NK-cell markers.

Material for sequencing was CD4+ T cells sorted from blood. The clonotype was recovered from a woman aged 18-29 years in good health.

The CDR3 DNA reads as TGTGCCAGCTCCCATGAGTGGTCGACTGAAGCTTTCTTT. It yields the protein CASSHEWSTEAFF. The V call is TRBV12-3 or TRBV12-4, the J call TRBJ1-1; D uncertain. The germline V and J ends were trimmed by 8 bases and 5 bases, with 15 bases remaining between them. The CDR3 totals 13 residues.